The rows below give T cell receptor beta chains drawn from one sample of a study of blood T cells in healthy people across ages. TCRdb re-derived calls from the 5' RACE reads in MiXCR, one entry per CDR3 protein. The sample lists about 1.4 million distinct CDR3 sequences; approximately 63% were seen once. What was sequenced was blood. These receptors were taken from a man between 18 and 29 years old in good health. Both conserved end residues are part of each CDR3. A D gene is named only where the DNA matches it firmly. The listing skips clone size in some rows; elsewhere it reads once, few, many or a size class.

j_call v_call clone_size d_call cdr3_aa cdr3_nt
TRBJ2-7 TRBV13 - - CASSLRVHGQIYEQYF TGTGCCAGCAGCTTAAGAGTACACGGACAAATCTACGAGCAGTACTTC
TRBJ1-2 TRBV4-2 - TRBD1 CASSQTGGDRGNYGYTF TGTGCCAGCAGCCAAACCGGGGGGGACAGGGGGAACTATGGCTACACCTTC
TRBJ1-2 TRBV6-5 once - CASSTDRNNYGYTF TGTGCCAGCAGTACAGACAGGAACAACTATGGCTACACCTTC
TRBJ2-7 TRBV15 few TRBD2 CATSSSPWGGPYEQYF TGTGCCACCAGCAGCTCCCCCTGGGGAGGGCCCTACGAGCAGTACTTC
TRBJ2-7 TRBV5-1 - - CASSPMTSSIPYEQYF TGCGCCAGCAGCCCTATGACATCAAGCATTCCCTACGAGCAGTACTTC
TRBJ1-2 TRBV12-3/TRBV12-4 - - CASSMDTIYGYTF TGTGCCAGCAGTATGGACACAATATATGGCTACACCTTC
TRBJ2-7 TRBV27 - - CASSLSPGFQVYEQYF TGTGCCAGCAGTTTATCCCCGGGATTTCAAGTCTACGAGCAGTACTTC
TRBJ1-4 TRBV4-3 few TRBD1 CASSQERQGDEKLFF TGCGCCAGCAGCCAAGAACGACAGGGAGATGAAAAACTGTTTTTT
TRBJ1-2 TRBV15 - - CATSIRRSRRGIGYGYTF TGTGCCACCAGCATAAGAAGGTCCAGGCGGGGGATAGGATATGGCTACACCTTC
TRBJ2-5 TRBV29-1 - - CSVEAVARTQYF TGCAGCGTTGAGGCCGTGGCGCGGACCCAGTACTTC
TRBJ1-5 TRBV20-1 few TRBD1 CSAARTGGNQPQHF TGCAGTGCCGCAAGGACAGGGGGGAATCAGCCCCAGCATTTT
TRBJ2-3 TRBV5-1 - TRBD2 CASSLGTSGRSDTQYF TGCGCCAGCAGCTTGGGGACTAGCGGGAGAAGCGATACGCAGTATTTT
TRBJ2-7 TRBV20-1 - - CSATETDYEQYF TGCAGTGCTACGGAAACGGACTACGAGCAGTACTTC
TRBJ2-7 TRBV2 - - CASSGDGLGYYEQYF TGTGCCAGCAGTGGGGATGGGCTAGGCTACTACGAGCAGTACTTC
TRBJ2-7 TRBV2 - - CASSGAGTWSIYEQYF TGTGCCAGCAGTGGAGCCGGGACATGGAGTATCTACGAGCAGTACTTC
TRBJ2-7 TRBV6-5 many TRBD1 CASSPGQGTYEQYF TGTGCCAGCAGTCCCGGACAGGGGACCTACGAGCAGTACTTC
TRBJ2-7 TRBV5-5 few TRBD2 CASSPLSSGYEQYF TGTGCCAGCAGCCCACTTTCTAGCGGCTACGAGCAGTACTTC
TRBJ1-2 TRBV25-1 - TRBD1 CASAPGQGGGYTF TGTGCCAGCGCCCCCGGACAGGGCGGTGGCTACACCTTC
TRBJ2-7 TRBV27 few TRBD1 CASSLFGTGPYEQYF TGTGCCAGCAGTTTATTTGGGACAGGACCCTACGAGCAGTACTTC
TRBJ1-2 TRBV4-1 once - CASSQDGGWYGYTF TGCGCCAGCAGCCAAGATGGGGGGTGGTATGGCTACACCTTC
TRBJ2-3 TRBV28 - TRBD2 CASSSRLAGDTDTQYF TGTGCCAGCAGTTCGCGACTAGCGGGGGACACAGATACGCAGTATTTT
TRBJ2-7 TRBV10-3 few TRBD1 CANSPGQDSRTYEQYF TGTGCCAACTCCCCGGGACAGGATTCCCGTACCTACGAGCAGTACTTC
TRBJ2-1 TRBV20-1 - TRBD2 CSAATSSGGADNEQFF TGCAGTGCCGCTACTAGTAGCGGGGGGGCAGACAATGAGCAGTTCTTC
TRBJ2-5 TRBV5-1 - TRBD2 CASSLKLAGASVETQYF TGCGCCAGCAGCTTGAAACTAGCGGGGGCCTCGGTTGAGACCCAGTACTTC
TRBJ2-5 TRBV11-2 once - CASNLDLGAGPQETQYF TGTGCCAGCAACTTAGATCTTGGTGCGGGGCCGCAAGAGACCCAGTACTTC
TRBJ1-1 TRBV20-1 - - CSARDAGPNTEAFF TGCAGTGCTAGAGATGCAGGACCGAACACTGAAGCTTTCTTT
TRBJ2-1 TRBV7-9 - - CASRQGGETNEQFF TGTGCCAGCAGACAGGGCGGAGAAACCAATGAGCAGTTCTTC
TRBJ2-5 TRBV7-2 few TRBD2 CASSSRRTSDQETQYF TGTGCCAGCAGCAGCCGTAGGACTAGCGACCAAGAGACCCAGTACTTC
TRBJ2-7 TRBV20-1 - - CSARADGGSVYEQYF TGCAGTGCTAGAGCGGACGGGGGAAGTGTATACGAGCAGTACTTC
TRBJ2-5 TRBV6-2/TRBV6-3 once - CASNGMGETQYF TGTGCCAGCAATGGAATGGGAGAGACCCAGTACTTC
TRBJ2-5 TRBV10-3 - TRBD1 CAISEGQGQETQYF TGTGCCATCAGTGAAGGACAGGGGCAAGAGACCCAGTACTTC
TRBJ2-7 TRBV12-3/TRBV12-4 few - CASSPAFPSYEQYF TGTGCCAGCAGCCCGGCGTTCCCCTCCTACGAGCAGTACTTC
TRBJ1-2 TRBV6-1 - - CASRWASRNPYGYTF TGTGCCAGCAGGTGGGCCTCCCGAAATCCCTATGGCTACACCTTC
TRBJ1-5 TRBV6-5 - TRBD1 CASSHRGSQPQHF TGTGCCAGCAGCCACAGGGGGAGCCAGCCCCAGCATTTT
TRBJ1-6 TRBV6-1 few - CASSTRTNSPLHF TGTGCCAGCAGCACACGGACAAATTCACCCCTCCACTTT